This T cell receptor beta chain was recorded in a study of shared clonotypes between healthy human individuals. Study outcomes and limitations: Specimens sampled were limited to blood, with tissue repertoires likely differing.

Those who donated were healthy HIV-negative adults, with no recent acute infections or vaccinations reported. Unsorted samples relied on about 86 million PBMCs, which served as the source of genomic DNA. The germline V gene encodes CDR1 SNHLY and CDR2 FYNNEI. The CDR3 spans 19 residues. Trimming took 4 bases from V and 3 from J; bases not matched to a gene: 16. In replicate PCRs of unsorted PBMC, 250 to 350 ng DNA, around 30,000 T cell genomes, was used. Data came from immunoSEQ multiplex PCR; TCRdb stores just in-frame clones and leaves some out. In the table there are about 470,000 clones, around 79% of which are singletons. Concerning this clone: Its cognate antigen is unknown.

The chain combines TRBV2 with TRBJ2-1, with 9 nucleotides matching TRBD2. The TCR comes from a middle-aged woman in good health. Some clones in this sample may be carry-over from other donors' samples. Sequencing input: PBMCs. CDR3 in amino acids: CASSGLSLAGVFLYNEQFF. CDR3 DNA sequence: TGTGCCAGCAGTGGGTTATCCTTAGCGGGAGTTTTCCTCTACAATGAGCAGTTCTTC.